This T cell receptor beta chain was sequenced during a study of blood T cells in healthy people across ages. General study findings and limits: Naive and antigen-experienced cells were not separated, limiting conclusive comparison. It was not known whether donors were CMV positive (a possible confounder of expanded clonotype changes). Older age coincided with a roughly linear decline in TCR beta diversity per million T cells.

With respect to this clonotype: Its target is unknown. A much bigger clone sits one base away, suggesting this may be a read error.

The CDR3 loop spans 13 amino acids. In germline, CDR1 is SQVTM, CDR2 ANQGSEA. A J-beta primer mix and a sample-barcoded 5' primer were used in a second PCR of roughly 7 to 12 cycles. TCRdb re-called the 5' RACE reads with MiXCR, one entry per CDR3 protein. Seen here are some 1.5 million distinct CDR3 sequences, under 30% observed once, and the top ten hold about 8%. The chain has TRBV29-1 and TRBJ2-1; 8 positions agree with TRBD1. Sequenced material: blood. The origin of this receptor is a woman aged 25-40 years in good health. The CDR3 region is CNVGPQGVNEQFF. The DNA of the CDR3 is TGCAACGTTGGCCCACAGGGGGTCAATGAGCAGTTCTTC.